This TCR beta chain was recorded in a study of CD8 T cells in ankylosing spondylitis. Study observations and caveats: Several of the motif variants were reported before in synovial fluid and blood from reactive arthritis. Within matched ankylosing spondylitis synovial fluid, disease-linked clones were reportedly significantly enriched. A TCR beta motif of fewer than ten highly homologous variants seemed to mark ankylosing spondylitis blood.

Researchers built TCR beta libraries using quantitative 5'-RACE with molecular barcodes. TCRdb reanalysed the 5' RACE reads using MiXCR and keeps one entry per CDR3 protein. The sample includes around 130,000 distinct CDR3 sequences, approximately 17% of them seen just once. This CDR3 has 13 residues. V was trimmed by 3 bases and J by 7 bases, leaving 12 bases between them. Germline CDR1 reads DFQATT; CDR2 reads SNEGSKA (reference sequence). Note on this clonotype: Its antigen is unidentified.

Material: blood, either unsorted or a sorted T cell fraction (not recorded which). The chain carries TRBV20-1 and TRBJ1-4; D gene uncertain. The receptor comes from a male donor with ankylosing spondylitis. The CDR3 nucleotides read TGCAGTGCTAGTGGAATCTCGGGTGAAAAACTGTTTTTT. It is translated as CSASGISGEKLFF.